This entry lists 5 T cell receptor beta chains sequenced from one sample in a study of PD-L1 blockade in urothelial cancer. The data were produced by immunoSEQ multiplex PCR, yet TCRdb's version contains in-frame clones alone and is incomplete. The table includes tens of thousands of clones, more than 75% detected once. Sequences were derived from PBMCs, sampled around atezolizumab (anti-PD-L1) treatment. These receptors came from a man over 45 with urothelial cancer.

CDR3 amino acids: CASRSRGINQPQHF. In DNA, the CDR3 is TGTGCCAGTAGGTCAAGGGGCATCAATCAGCCCCAGCATTTT. The rearrangement uses TRBV19 and TRBJ1-5; TRBD1 might be the D (5 bases). Germline V gives CDR1 LNHDA, CDR2 SQIVND (reference sequence). V lost 6 bases, J lost 3 bases, and 12 bases lay in between. The CDR3 consists of 14 residues.

CDR3 protein: CASSWERNTGELFF. Here the CDR3 DNA reads TGTGCCAGCAGTTGGGAGCGAAACACCGGGGAGCTGTTTTTT. The rearrangement links TRBV6-5 to TRBJ2-2, with a tentative D call TRBD2 (5 bases). CDR3 size: 14 residues. Trimming cost V 4 bases and J 2 bases, with 8 bases left between them. The germline V gene has CDR1 MNHEY and CDR2 SVGAGI.

The V call is TRBV7-9, the J call TRBJ2-5, with 8 bases that match TRBD1. The CDR3 has 19 amino acids. The germline V gene has CDR1 SEHNR and CDR2 FQNEAQ (reference sequence). The ends lost 2 bases at V and 3 bases at J; junction bases unmatched: 17. The CDR3: CASSLKGRDRLTLKETQYF. CDR3 bases: TGTGCCAGCAGCTTAAAGGGCCGGGACAGGCTGACCCTCAAAGAGACCCAGTACTTC.

This clone was observed a few times. The CDR3: CASSIDLRGLGTQYF. For the CDR3, the DNA is TGTGCCAGTAGTATAGATCTTAGGGGGTTAGGGACCCAGTACTTC. The chain is built from TRBV19 and TRBJ2-5, with D perhaps TRBD1 (6 bases). The germline gives CDR1 LNHDA, CDR2 SQIVND (reference sequence). The length of the CDR3 is 15 residues. V lost 0 bases and J 7 bases, leaving 15 bases between the germline ends.

V usage is TRBV27 and J usage is TRBJ1-6; 9 bases fit TRBD1. Germline trimming cut 7 bases from V and 14 bases from J; bases unmatched to any gene: 9. Germline CDR1 is MNHEY and CDR2 is SMNVEV (reference sequence). The CDR3 sequence is 13 residues long. The CDR3 sequence is CASNQPGQGALHF. The CDR3 coding sequence is TGTGCCAGCAATCAACCGGGACAGGGTGCCCTCCACTTT.